A selection of T cell receptor beta chains follows, all from one sample in a study of blood T cells in healthy people across ages. MiXCR, applied by TCRdb to the 5' RACE reads, yields one record per CDR3 protein. The sample holds roughly 1.7 million distinct CDR3 sequences, about 32% seen once. Specimen: blood. The receptor source for this set is a woman aged 25 to 39 in good health. CDR3s include the opening cysteine and the closing phenylalanine or tryptophan. Each record gives: V gene, D gene, clone size, J gene, CDR3 DNA, CDR3 protein. D genes are given only for firm matches. Size is stated for part of the rows, as once, few or many counts, or as a class when the clone is expanded.

>TRBV27|.|.|TRBJ2-7
TGTGCCAGCAGTCTCCGCGGGCCCCTTTACGAGCAGTACTTC
CASSLRGPLYEQYF
>TRBV5-4|TRBD2|.|TRBJ2-1
TGTGTCAGCAGCCCCCGGGACTATATTGAGCAGTTCTTC
CVSSPRDYIEQFF
>TRBV20-1|.|few|TRBJ2-1
TGCAGTGCTAGAGATGGGCCCGGGGACACTGAGCAGTTCTTC
CSARDGPGDTEQFF
>TRBV28|TRBD2|.|TRBJ2-7
TGTGCCAGCCTCGAGTGGGTAGCGGGAGGGTCCTACGAGCAGTACTTC
CASLEWVAGGSYEQYF
>TRBV10-1|.|.|TRBJ2-3
TGCGCCAGCAGCTCCACCGAACAGGCGGATACGCAGTATTTT
CASSSTEQADTQYF
>TRBV28|.|once|TRBJ2-7
TGTGCCACCGAGGGCAGGGCAGTTGGGTCGCAGTACTTC
CATEGRAVGSQYF
>TRBV19|.|.|TRBJ2-1
TGTGCCACCCGGGACTCAGCCTACAATGAGCAGTTCTTC
CATRDSAYNEQFF
>TRBV7-6|TRBD1|few|TRBJ1-6
TGTGCCAGCAGCTTAGAAGCCAGGGGGTCCTATAATTCACCCCTCCACTTT
CASSLEARGSYNSPLHF
>TRBV12-3/TRBV12-4|.|.|TRBJ1-4
TGTGCCAGCAACCCGGGGTCTAATAATGAAAAACTGTTTTTT
CASNPGSNNEKLFF
>TRBV20-1|TRBD2|.|TRBJ2-7
TGCAGTGCAAAACGACTAGCGGGGAACTACGAGCAGTACTTC
CSAKRLAGNYEQYF
>TRBV20-1|.|few|TRBJ2-3
TGCAGTGCTAGTCTGCCTAGTAAGACAGATACGCAGTATTTT
CSASLPSKTDTQYF
>TRBV5-1|TRBD1|few|TRBJ2-1
TGCGCCAGCAGCACAGGGGGTCTTCCCTACAATGAGCAGTTCTTC
CASSTGGLPYNEQFF
>TRBV3-1|.|.|TRBJ1-5
TGTGCCAGCAGCCAAGATTGGGGGGATCAGCCCCAGCATTTT
CASSQDWGDQPQHF
>TRBV13|TRBD2|few|TRBJ2-1
TGTGCCAGCAGCCCGCGGGAGCGGGGGGGCCCCAATGAGCAGTTCTTC
CASSPRERGGPNEQFF
>TRBV12-3/TRBV12-4|.|few|TRBJ1-1
TGTGCCAGCAGTTTCCAGAGAACTGAAGCTTTCTTT
CASSFQRTEAFF
>TRBV4-1|.|few|TRBJ2-2
TGCGCCAGCAGCCAAGAATTCCGGAAGGACTACACCGGGGAGCTGTTTTTT
CASSQEFRKDYTGELFF
>TRBV7-9|TRBD1|few|TRBJ2-7
TGTGCCAGCAGCCATAGACAGGGTATCTACGAGCAGTACTTC
CASSHRQGIYEQYF
>TRBV29-1|TRBD2|many|TRBJ2-3
TGCAGCGTTGAGCGGCTAGCGGGGGGGTCGACAGATACGCAGTATTTT
CSVERLAGGSTDTQYF
>TRBV12-3/TRBV12-4|TRBD1|.|TRBJ1-1
TGTGCCAGCAGTTTGTCAGGGGGGAAGGAGGCTTTCTTT
CASSLSGGKEAFF
>TRBV15|.|many|TRBJ2-1
TGTGCCACCAGCAGAGATAACCTAGCGATAAATGAGCAGTTCTTC
CATSRDNLAINEQFF
>TRBV6-1|TRBD2|.|TRBJ2-3
TGTGCCAGCAGTGGTTTGAGCGGGAGGGCCGATACGCAGTATTTT
CASSGLSGRADTQYF
>TRBV4-1|.|.|TRBJ2-7
TGCGCCAGCAGCCGGCCGGGACGCCGGCGAGACGAGCAGTACTTC
CASSRPGRRRDEQYF
>TRBV5-1|TRBD1|few|TRBJ2-3
TGCGCCAGCAGCTCCAGGGGGCGCTGGTCCACAGATACGCAGTATTTT
CASSSRGRWSTDTQYF
>TRBV27|.|once|TRBJ2-1
TGTGCCAGCAATTGGAGGGGAAGGTACAATGAGCAGTTCTTC
CASNWRGRYNEQFF
>TRBV12-3/TRBV12-4|.|few|TRBJ1-2
TGTGCCAGCAGTTTAGCCAACTATGACTACACCTTC
CASSLANYDYTF
>TRBV10-1|.|.|TRBJ2-3
TGCGCCAGCAGTGCGAGCAGGAACACAGATACGCAGTATTTT
CASSASRNTDTQYF
>TRBV4-1|TRBD2|.|TRBJ2-1
TGCGCCAGCAGCCACGTCGGGGGGGGCGGGTTCTTC
CASSHVGGGGFF
>TRBV20-1|.|.|TRBJ1-2
TGCAGGGTAAACGGAGGGTACGGCTACACCTTC
CRVNGGYGYTF
>TRBV29-1|TRBD1|few|TRBJ1-2
TGCAGCGTCGCGACAGGGGGTAGAGACTATGGCTACACCTTC
CSVATGGRDYGYTF
>TRBV4-2|TRBD2|.|TRBJ2-2
TGTGCCAGCAGCCAAGATACAGCGGGGGGCACCGGGGAGCTGTTTTTT
CASSQDTAGGTGELFF
>TRBV5-1|.|.|TRBJ1-1
TGCGCCAGCAGCTTGGGTAGGGTAGGGAGCACTGAAGCTTTCTTT
CASSLGRVGSTEAFF
>TRBV7-9|TRBD2|.|TRBJ2-5
TGTACCAGCAGCTCTAGCGGGGGGGAGACCCAGTACTTC
CTSSSSGGETQYF
>TRBV4-1|.|many|TRBJ2-7
TGCGCCAGCAGCCAAGAGGGCCAAACCCACGAGCAGTACTTC
CASSQEGQTHEQYF
>TRBV20-1|.|many|TRBJ2-7
TGCAGTGCTAGGTCGGGTCCTCGTGCCGAGCAGTACTTC
CSARSGPRAEQYF
>TRBV5-1|.|.|TRBJ2-5
TGCGCCACCAACCATGGACGGGCCGGTGAGACCCAGTACTTC
CATNHGRAGETQYF
>TRBV5-1|TRBD1|few|TRBJ2-1
TGCGCCAGCAAAGGACAGGGGGACTTGAATAATGAGCAGTTCTTC
CASKGQGDLNNEQFF
>TRBV20-1|TRBD1|few|TRBJ2-3
TGCAGTGCTGACGGACAGGGGGCTACAGATACGCAGTATTTT
CSADGQGATDTQYF